Below, 17 T cell receptor beta chains from the same sample are listed, as sequenced in a study of cytotoxic CD8 clonotypes in ibrutinib-treated CLL. Assay used: immunoSEQ multiplex PCR; TCRdb lists only in-frame clones, some missing. The repertoire holds 15,000 or so clones, with about 65% as singletons. The starting material was PBMCs, obtained before ibrutinib treatment. The receptors come from a human donor with chronic lymphocytic leukemia.

This clone was seen a few times. The chain links TRBV29-1 to TRBJ1-2; the match to TRBD1 covers 8 bases. Losses at the gene ends were 8 bases for V and 2 bases for J; bases not matched to a gene: 10. The CDR3 spans 14 residues. CDR1 and CDR2 from the germline V gene are SQVTM and ANQGSEA. The CDR3 region is CSIQQGQGNYGYTF. The CDR3 DNA follows: TGCAGCATCCAGCAAGGACAGGGAAACTATGGCTACACCTTC.

This clone has only a few counts. The chain carries TRBV6-6 and TRBJ2-3; maybe TRBD2 (5 bases). CDR3 length equals 14 residues. CDR1 and CDR2 (germline): MNHNY, SVGAGI (reference sequence). V dropped 8 bases and J dropped 2 bases, with 14 bases sitting between them. The CDR3 nucleotides read TGTGCCAGCCGTGACCGGAGGAACACAGATACGCAGTATTTT. It specifies CASRDRRNTDTQYF.

The J gene is TRBJ1-1, the V gene TRBV2; 8 positions agree with TRBD1. Germline V gives CDR1 SNHLY, CDR2 FYNNEI. V trimming: 8 bases; J trimming: 1 base; junction bases outside the gene matches: 3. The CDR3 is 13 residues long. CDR3 amino acids: CASDRGGNTEAFF. Written as DNA, the CDR3 is TGTGCCAGCGACAGGGGAGGGAACACTGAAGCTTTCTTT.

The chain links TRBV4-1 to TRBJ2-7, with D unclear. V was cut by 3 bases and J by 5 bases, with 11 bases left in between. Per germline, CDR1 MGHRA and CDR2 YSYEKL. The CDR3 spans 13 residues. The CDR3 DNA is TGCGCCAGCAGCCAGGAACGGTTGGACGAGCAGTACTTC. This sequence encodes CASSQERLDEQYF.

This clone was seen a handful of times. The genes are TRBV5-1 and TRBJ2-1; D is uncertain. CDR1 and CDR2 (germline): SGHRS, YFSETQ. CDR3 length: 14 residues. With 0 bases removed from V and 2 bases from J, the gap between germline ends came to 6 bases. The CDR3 is CASSLVQAYNEQFF. CDR3 coding DNA: TGCGCCAGCAGCTTGGTTCAAGCCTACAATGAGCAGTTCTTC. Combining the CDR3 with reference TRBV5-1 and TRBJ2-1 gives the whole variable domain KAGVTQTPRYLIKTRGQQVTLSCSPISGHRSVSWYQQTPGQGLQFLFEYFSETQRNKGNFPGRFSGRQFSNSRSEMNVSTLELGDSALYLCASSLVQAYNEQFFGPGTRLTVL.

The DNA for the CDR3 is TGCGCCAGCAGCCAAGAACTAGCGGACTCCTACGAGCAGTACTTC. Encoded protein: CASSQELADSYEQYF. The V call is TRBV4-1, the J call TRBJ2-7, with 8 bases that match TRBD2. CDR1 and CDR2 from the germline V gene are MGHRA and YSYEKL. The ends lost 0 bases at V and 0 bases at J; junction bases unmatched: 1. The CDR3 is made up of 15 amino acids.

The genes are TRBV7-6 and TRBJ1-6; 7 bases map to TRBD1. V was pared by 5 bases and J by 8 bases, with 21 bases of the junction left unmatched. The CDR3 runs to 19 residues. Germline CDR1 is SGHVS and CDR2 is FNYEAQ. The CDR3 reads CASSRNRGPSAEMDSPLHF. DNA for the CDR3: TGTGCCAGCAGCCGAAACAGGGGACCCAGCGCTGAAATGGATTCACCCCTCCACTTT.

The chain carries TRBV7-2 and TRBJ2-2; TRBD1 or TRBD2 may be the D gene (6 bases each). V lost 6 bases and J 9 bases, leaving 20 bases between the germline ends. Germline CDR1 and CDR2: SGHTA and FQGNSA. The CDR3 totals 15 residues. The CDR3 nucleotides read TGTGCCAGCAGTCGGGATGGACAAGGGGGGAGGGAGCTGTTTTTT. Encoded protein: CASSRDGQGGRELFF.

V is TRBV28 and J is TRBJ2-6, with 7 bases fitting TRBD1. Germline assignment: CDR1 MDHEN and CDR2 SYDVKM. This CDR3 is 15 amino acids long. J lost 0 bases, V lost 7 bases, and 3 bases had no gene match. The CDR3: CASIGTASGANVLTF. The CDR3 bases are TGTGCCAGCATTGGGACAGCCTCTGGGGCCAACGTCCTGACTTTC. The complete variable domain, with remaining parts taken from reference TRBV28 and TRBJ2-6, reads DVKVTQSSRYLVKRTGEKVFLECVQDMDHENMFWYRQDPGLGLRLIYFSYDVKMKEKGDIPEGYSVSREKKERFSLILESASTNQTSMYLCASIGTASGANVLTFGAGSRLTVL.

The rearrangement uses TRBV25-1 and TRBJ1-5, with D possibly TRBD1 on 6 matching bases. Germline CDR1 is MGHDK and CDR2 is SYGVNS. CDR3 length: 17 residues. Trimming removed 4 bases at V and 0 bases at J, with 16 bases between. The CDR3 reads CASSADFGGNSNQPQHF. The CDR3 DNA reads as TGTGCCAGCAGTGCTGATTTTGGGGGCAATAGCAATCAGCCCCAGCATTTT.

J is TRBJ2-7 and V is TRBV6-5; 9 nucleotides agree with TRBD1. Trimming cost V 7 bases and J 2 bases; bases outside gene matches: 6. Germline V lookup: CDR1 MNHEY, CDR2 SVGAGI. The length of the CDR3 is 14 residues. The DNA of the CDR3 is TGTGCCAGCAAGAGGGGACAGGGACCCTACGAGCAGTACTTC. Its translation: CASKRGQGPYEQYF.

The chain carries TRBV6-1 and TRBJ1-1; possibly TRBD1 for D (5 bases). In germline, CDR1 is MNHNS, CDR2 SASEGT. The CDR3 loop spans 13 amino acids. With 0 bases removed from V and 7 bases from J, the gap between germline ends came to 9 bases. The CDR3 loop is CASSEARGLEAFF. Written as DNA, the CDR3 is TGTGCCAGCAGTGAAGCCCGGGGACTTGAAGCTTTCTTT.

This clone has a handful of counts. V gene TRBV29-1 combines with J gene TRBJ1-3; D unresolved. V was clipped by 4 bases and J by 0 bases, with 4 bases between them. CDR3 length: 12 amino acids. Germline CDR1 reads SQVTM; CDR2 reads ANQGSEA. CDR3 nucleotide sequence: TGCAGCGTTGCGGGCTCTGGAAACACCATATATTTT. This codes for CSVAGSGNTIYF.

The rearrangement joins TRBV7-9 to TRBJ1-1; D is perhaps TRBD1 (5 bases). Germline V gene sequence: CDR1 SEHNR, CDR2 FQNEAQ (reference sequence). This CDR3 has 12 residues. The germline V and J ends were trimmed by 4 bases and 11 bases, with 14 bases remaining between them. DNA for the CDR3: TGTGCCAGCAGCTCGGGACGGGGAGTGGCTTTCTTT. Translation: CASSSGRGVAFF.

A few counts support this clone. The V call is TRBV5-4, the J call TRBJ2-1; 12 nucleotides line up with TRBD2. The junction had 6 bases not matched to a gene; V was cut back by 5 bases and J by 6 bases. This CDR3 is built from 15 residues. The germline gives CDR1 SGHNT, CDR2 YYREEE (reference sequence). CDR3 sequence (DNA): TGTGCCAGCAGTCCCCTAGCGGGGGGGTCCAATGAGCAGTTCTTC. As protein: CASSPLAGGSNEQFF.

This clone ranks as large. The chain is built from TRBV2 and TRBJ2-1; TRBD1 matches 7 bases. V shed 9 bases, J shed 7 bases, and the junction held 12 bases outside the gene matches. The germline V gene encodes CDR1 SNHLY and CDR2 FYNNEI. The CDR3 loop spans 14 amino acids. The CDR3 nucleotides read TGTGCCAGAGGCCCGGACAGGAGGTTAAATGAGCAGTTCTTC. It encodes CARGPDRRLNEQFF.

This clone was seen just once. The genes are TRBV7-2 and TRBJ2-7; TRBD2 aligns across 8 bases. From germline, CDR1 is SGHTA and CDR2 FQGNSA. CDR3 size: 14 residues. The trim removed 1 base at V and 3 bases at J, leaving 2 bases unmatched. CDR3 sequence (DNA): TGTGCCAGCAGCTTAGGACTAGCGAGCTACGAGCAGTACTTC. As protein: CASSLGLASYEQYF.